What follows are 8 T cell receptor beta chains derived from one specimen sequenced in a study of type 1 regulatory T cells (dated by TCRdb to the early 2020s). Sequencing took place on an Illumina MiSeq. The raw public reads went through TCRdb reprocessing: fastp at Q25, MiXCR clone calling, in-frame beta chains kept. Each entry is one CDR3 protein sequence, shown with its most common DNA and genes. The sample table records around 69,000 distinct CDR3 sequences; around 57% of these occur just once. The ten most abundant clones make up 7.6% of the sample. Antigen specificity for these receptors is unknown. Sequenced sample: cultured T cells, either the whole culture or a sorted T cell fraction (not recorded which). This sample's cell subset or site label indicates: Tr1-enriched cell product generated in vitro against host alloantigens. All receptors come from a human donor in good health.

The CDR3 sequence: CASSATRGYEQYF. CDR3 coding DNA: TGTGCCAGCAGTGCCACCAGGGGCTACGAGCAGTACTTC. V and J are TRBV6-1 and TRBJ2-7; the D gene is possibly TRBD1 (6 bases). The V and J ends lost 4 bases and 3 bases respectively, with 10 bases between them. CDR3 length: 13 amino acids. Germline assignment: CDR1 MNHNS and CDR2 SASEGT.

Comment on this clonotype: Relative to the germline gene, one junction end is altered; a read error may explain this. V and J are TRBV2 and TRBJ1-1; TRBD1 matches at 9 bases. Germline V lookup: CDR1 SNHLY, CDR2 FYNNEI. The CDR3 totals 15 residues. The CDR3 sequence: CASSSDRGRNTEASF. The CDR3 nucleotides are TGTGCCAGCAGTTCGGACAGGGGCCGGAACACTGAAGCTTCCTTT.

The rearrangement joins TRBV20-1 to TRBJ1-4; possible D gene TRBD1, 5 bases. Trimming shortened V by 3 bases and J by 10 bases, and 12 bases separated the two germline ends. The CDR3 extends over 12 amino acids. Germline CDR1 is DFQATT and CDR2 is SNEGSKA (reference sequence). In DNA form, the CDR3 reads TGCAGTGCTAGCGGGGACGTCGGAAAACTGTTTTTT. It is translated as CSASGDVGKLFF.

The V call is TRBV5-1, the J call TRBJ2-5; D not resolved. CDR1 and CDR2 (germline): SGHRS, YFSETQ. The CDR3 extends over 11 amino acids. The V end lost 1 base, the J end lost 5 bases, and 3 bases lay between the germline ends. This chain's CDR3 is CASSLRETQYF. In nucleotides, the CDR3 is TGCGCCAGCAGCTTGCGGGAGACCCAGTACTTC.

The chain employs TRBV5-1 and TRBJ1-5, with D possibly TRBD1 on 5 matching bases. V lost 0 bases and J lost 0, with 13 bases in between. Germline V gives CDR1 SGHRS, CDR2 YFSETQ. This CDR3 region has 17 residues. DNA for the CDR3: TGCGCCAGCAGCTTGGACGGGACGGTTCGTAGCAATCAGCCCCAGCATTTT. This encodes CASSLDGTVRSNQPQHF. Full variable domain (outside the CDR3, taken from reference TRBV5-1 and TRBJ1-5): KAGVTQTPRYLIKTRGQQVTLSCSPISGHRSVSWYQQTPGQGLQFLFEYFSETQRNKGNFPGRFSGRQFSNSRSEMNVSTLELGDSALYLCASSLDGTVRSNQPQHFGDGTRLSIL.

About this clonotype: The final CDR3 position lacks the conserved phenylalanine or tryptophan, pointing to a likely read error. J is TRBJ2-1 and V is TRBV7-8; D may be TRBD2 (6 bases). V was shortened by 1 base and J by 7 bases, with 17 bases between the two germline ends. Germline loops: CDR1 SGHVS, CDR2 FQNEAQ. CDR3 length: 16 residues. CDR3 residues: CASSLERELLRNEQFI. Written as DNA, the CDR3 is TGTGCCAGCAGCTTAGAACGGGAGCTGTTGAGGAATGAGCAGTTCATC.

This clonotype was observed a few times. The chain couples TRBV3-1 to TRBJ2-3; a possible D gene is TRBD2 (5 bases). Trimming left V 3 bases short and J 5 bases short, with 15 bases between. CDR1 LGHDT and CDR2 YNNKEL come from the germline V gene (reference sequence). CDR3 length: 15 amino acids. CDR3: CASSHGGYSIDTQYF. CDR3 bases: TGTGCCAGCAGCCACGGAGGTTACTCAATAGATACGCAGTATTTT.

CDR3 coding DNA: TGCAGTGCTAGACGGTATCAAGAGACCCAGTACTTC. Its translation: CSARRYQETQYF. The V call is TRBV20-1, the J call TRBJ2-5; D not certain. The CDR3 extends over 12 amino acids. Germline assignment: CDR1 DFQATT and CDR2 SNEGSKA (reference sequence). Trimming shortened V by 2 bases and J by 2 bases, and 6 bases separated the two germline ends.